The entry below describes one T cell receptor beta chain. Its target is not known. Each sample yielded at least 6 million isolated PBMCs. Germline CDR1 reads MNHEY; CDR2 reads SMNVEV (reference sequence). V was clipped by 7 bases and J by 6 bases, with 16 bases between them. This CDR3 spans 13 amino acids. A sample-barcoded 5' primer and a J-beta primer mix were used in a second PCR of roughly 7 to 11 cycles. TCRdb analysed the 5' RACE reads with MiXCR anew, one entry per CDR3 protein. The table includes hundreds of thousands of distinct CDR3 sequences, 55% to 75% detected once. This sample stems from a study of blood T cells in healthy people across ages. General observations from the study: Shifts in expanded clonotypes may have been confounded by donor CMV status, which was unknown. Long-lived and aged donors differed, with more naive CD4+ cells and higher diversity in the long-lived.

The sample taken for sequencing was blood. The TCR was taken from a man between 25 and 39 years old in good health. The gene calls are TRBV27 and TRBJ2-7, with D possibly TRBD2 on 5 matching bases. The CDR3 is CASKFRGNGEQYF. The CDR3 DNA reads TGTGCCAGCAAATTTCGGGGAAACGGCGAGCAGTACTTC.